This section outlines one TCR beta chain sequence together with its context. Its antigen remains unidentified. The data stem from a study of OX40 agonist ivuxolimab in advanced cancers. Notes on the study in general: Normalized T-cell clonal expansion was also low in some nonresponders.

TCRdb keeps only in-frame clones here, not all; method: immunoSEQ multiplex PCR. The sample holds tens of thousands of clones; around 91% are singletons and the top ten take under 14%. The TCR comes from an adult with an advanced solid tumor such as melanoma, head and neck, liver or kidney cancer. This specimen was CD4+ or CD8+ T cells sorted from blood, taken in a trial of the OX40 agonist ivuxolimab.

The DNA for the CDR3 is TGTGCCAGCAGAGGGCTATCCGGCTACGAGCAGTACTTC. This codes for CASRGLSGYEQYF. The chain recombines TRBV2 with TRBJ2-7; no reliable D call. This CDR3 spans 13 amino acids. V lost 6 bases and J lost 3, with 12 bases in between. Germline assignment: CDR1 SNHLY and CDR2 FYNNEI.